This T cell receptor beta chain was profiled in a study of cytomegalovirus exposure and HLA in healthy donors. Study-wide findings and caveats: In presence/absence analyses, roughly uniform sequencing depth across donors was assumed. A list of approximately 160 TCR beta chains associated with cytomegalovirus was given. The later analysis indicated that the majority of CMV-associated TCR beta chains appeared HLA-restricted.

The PCR used 60 Vbeta and 13 Jbeta primers. Sequenced by immunoSEQ multiplex PCR; TCRdb stores in-frame clones only, minus some. The sample has approximately 120,000 clones, and its top ten clones hold 1%. The germline V and J ends were trimmed by 11 bases and 8 bases, with 18 bases remaining between them. Germline V gene lookup returns CDR1 MNHNS and CDR2 SASEGT. The CDR3 runs to 12 residues. Concerning this clone itself: The antigen remains unidentified.

The chain employs TRBV6-1 and TRBJ1-2; no clear D. Specimen: PBMCs. The sequence was collected from a man between 18 and 35 years old in good health and CMV-seronegative. The CDR3 loop reads CAVSGSSIGYTF. In DNA, the CDR3 is TGTGCCGTATCGGGATCCAGTATAGGCTACACCTTC.